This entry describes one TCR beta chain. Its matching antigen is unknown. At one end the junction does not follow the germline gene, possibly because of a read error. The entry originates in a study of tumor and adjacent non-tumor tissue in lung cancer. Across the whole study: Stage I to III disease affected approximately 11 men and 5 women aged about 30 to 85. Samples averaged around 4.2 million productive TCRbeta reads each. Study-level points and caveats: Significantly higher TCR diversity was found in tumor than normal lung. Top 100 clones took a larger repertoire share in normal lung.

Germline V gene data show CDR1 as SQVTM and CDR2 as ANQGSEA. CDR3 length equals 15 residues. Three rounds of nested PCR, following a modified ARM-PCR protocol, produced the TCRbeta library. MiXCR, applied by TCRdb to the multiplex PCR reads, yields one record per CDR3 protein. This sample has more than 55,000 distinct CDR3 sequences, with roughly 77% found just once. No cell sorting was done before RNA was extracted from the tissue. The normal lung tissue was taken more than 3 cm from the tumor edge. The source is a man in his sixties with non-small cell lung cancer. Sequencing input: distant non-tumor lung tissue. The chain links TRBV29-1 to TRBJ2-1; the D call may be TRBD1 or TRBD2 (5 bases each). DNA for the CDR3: TGCACCGTTGGGGGTGGGCGGATCACCTACAATGAGCGGTTCTTC. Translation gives CTVGGGRITYNERFF.